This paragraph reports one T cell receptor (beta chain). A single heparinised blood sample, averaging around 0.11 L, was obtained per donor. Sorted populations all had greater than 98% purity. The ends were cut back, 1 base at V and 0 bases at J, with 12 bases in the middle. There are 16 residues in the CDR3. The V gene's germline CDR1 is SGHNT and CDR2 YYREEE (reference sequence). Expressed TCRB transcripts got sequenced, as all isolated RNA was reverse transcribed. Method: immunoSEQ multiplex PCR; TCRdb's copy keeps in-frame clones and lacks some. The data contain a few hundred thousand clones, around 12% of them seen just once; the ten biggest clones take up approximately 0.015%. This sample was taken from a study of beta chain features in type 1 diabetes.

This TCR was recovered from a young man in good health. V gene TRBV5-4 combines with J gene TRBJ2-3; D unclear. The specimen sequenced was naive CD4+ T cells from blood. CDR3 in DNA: TGTGCCAGCAGCTTGCTGGCCGCCATAAGCACAGATACGCAGTATTTT. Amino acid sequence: CASSLLAAISTDTQYF.